The T cell receptor beta chain under discussion was sequenced for a study of blood T cell repertoires in COVID-19. Study details: The origin of the acute and convalescent COVID-19 samples was the United States, Italy and Spain. T cells, B-cell-depleted T cells, or PBMCs supplied cDNA or gDNA.

This CDR3 is built from 13 residues. Between the trimmed V and J ends, which lost 6 bases and 7 bases, there was a span of 16 bases. Germline assignment: CDR1 MNHNY and CDR2 SVGAGI (reference sequence). Per the original methods: Estimates of nucleated cell counts were drawn from the amplification of reference gene primers. Produced via immunoSEQ multiplex PCR; TCRdb's table is partial and in-frame only. V and J calls plus clone size are reproduced from that table; the DNA served to infer D and trimming. The table lists about 37,000 clones, roughly 90% of them singletons. The specimen was peripheral blood. The sequence was collected from a man in his 60s with active COVID-19. This rearrangement joins TRBV6-6 to TRBJ2-7, with D possibly matching TRBD1 (6 bases). CDR3 coding DNA: TGTGCCAGCAGCCCGCCAGGGGCGCGGGAGCAGTACTTC. Protein product: CASSPPGAREQYF.